This is a list of T cell receptor beta chains from one sample in a study of blood T cell repertoires in COVID-19. TCRdb's copy holds only in-frame clones and misses some; the assay was immunoSEQ multiplex PCR. This table has 97,000 or so clones, over 75% appearing once. The sample comprised peripheral blood. Source of these receptors: a man aged 55 to 70 with acute or convalescent COVID-19. CDR3s include the opening cysteine and the closing phenylalanine or tryptophan. D genes are given only for firm matches. Only part of the rows carry a size: once, few, many, or a class if the clone is expanded.

J gene: TRBJ2-7; clone size: NA; D gene: NA; V gene: TRBV7-2; CDR3 protein: CASSLGGRGVDEQYF; CDR3 DNA: TGTGCCAGCAGCTTAGGGGGCAGGGGAGTCGACGAGCAGTACTTC
J gene: TRBJ1-6; clone size: NA; D gene: TRBD1; V gene: TRBV6-5; CDR3 protein: CASSYSRQGDSPLHF; CDR3 DNA: TGTGCCAGCAGTTACTCGAGACAGGGGGATTCACCCCTCCACTTT
J gene: TRBJ1-1; clone size: NA; D gene: TRBD1; V gene: TRBV2; CDR3 protein: CASKLDRGTEAFF; CDR3 DNA: TGTGCCAGCAAACTGGACAGGGGTACTGAAGCTTTCTTT
J gene: TRBJ1-1; clone size: NA; D gene: NA; V gene: TRBV10-3; CDR3 protein: CAIWETVNTEAFF; CDR3 DNA: TGTGCCATCTGGGAGACGGTGAACACTGAAGCTTTCTTT
J gene: TRBJ1-2; clone size: once; D gene: NA; V gene: TRBV6-5; CDR3 protein: CASSWRGSANYGYTF; CDR3 DNA: TGTGCCAGCAGTTGGAGGGGCAGCGCCAACTATGGCTACACCTTC
J gene: TRBJ1-1; clone size: NA; D gene: TRBD1; V gene: TRBV5-8; CDR3 protein: CASSLSGRGRTEAFF; CDR3 DNA: TGTGCCAGCAGCTTGTCTGGCAGGGGGCGGACTGAAGCTTTCTTT
J gene: TRBJ1-1; clone size: NA; D gene: NA; V gene: TRBV14; CDR3 protein: CASSLRTVKMNTEAFF; CDR3 DNA: TGTGCCAGCAGCCTCAGGACAGTAAAAATGAACACTGAAGCTTTCTTT
J gene: TRBJ2-5; clone size: NA; D gene: NA; V gene: TRBV5-4; CDR3 protein: CASSLGQSKETQYF; CDR3 DNA: TGTGCCAGCAGCTTGGGGCAGTCCAAAGAGACCCAGTACTTC
J gene: TRBJ1-5; clone size: NA; D gene: NA; V gene: TRBV6-5; CDR3 protein: CASSPEKANQPQHF; CDR3 DNA: TGTGCCAGCAGTCCGGAGAAAGCTAATCAGCCCCAGCATTTT
J gene: TRBJ1-6; clone size: NA; D gene: NA; V gene: TRBV25-1; CDR3 protein: CASSESPRPEALHF; CDR3 DNA: TGTGCCAGCAGTGAATCCCCACGGCCGGAGGCCCTCCACTTT
J gene: TRBJ1-1; clone size: NA; D gene: NA; V gene: TRBV3-1/TRBV3-2; CDR3 protein: CASSPHPTGTEAFF; CDR3 DNA: TGTGCCAGCAGCCCTCATCCGACGGGGACTGAAGCTTTCTTT
J gene: TRBJ1-1; clone size: NA; D gene: TRBD1; V gene: TRBV2; CDR3 protein: CASSSQGASEAFF; CDR3 DNA: TGTGCCAGCAGCTCACAGGGGGCCTCTGAAGCTTTCTTT
J gene: TRBJ1-1; clone size: NA; D gene: TRBD1; V gene: TRBV6-4; CDR3 protein: CASSLQGMNTEAFF; CDR3 DNA: TGTGCCAGCAGTCTACAGGGGATGAACACTGAAGCTTTCTTT
J gene: TRBJ1-2; clone size: NA; D gene: NA; V gene: TRBV18; CDR3 protein: CASSPSQGNYGYTF; CDR3 DNA: TGTGCCAGCTCACCAAGTCAGGGTAACTATGGCTACACCTTC
J gene: TRBJ1-1; clone size: NA; D gene: NA; V gene: TRBV6-5; CDR3 protein: CASSRGGTEAFF; CDR3 DNA: TGTGCCAGCTCCCGGGGAGGCACTGAAGCTTTCTTT
J gene: TRBJ1-1; clone size: NA; D gene: NA; V gene: TRBV7-2; CDR3 protein: CASSWGHGNTEAFF; CDR3 DNA: TGTGCCAGCAGCTGGGGGCACGGGAACACTGAAGCTTTCTTT
J gene: TRBJ1-2; clone size: NA; D gene: NA; V gene: TRBV5-1; CDR3 protein: CASSLGARANYGYTF; CDR3 DNA: TGCGCCAGCAGCTTGGGGGCCAGAGCTAACTATGGCTACACCTTC
J gene: TRBJ1-5; clone size: NA; D gene: TRBD1; V gene: TRBV27; CDR3 protein: CASTLAPRDRVNQPQHF; CDR3 DNA: TGTGCCAGCACGTTAGCCCCCCGGGACAGGGTAAATCAGCCCCAGCATTTT
J gene: TRBJ2-5; clone size: once; D gene: TRBD2; V gene: TRBV5-1; CDR3 protein: CASSKSGGPGETQYF; CDR3 DNA: TGCGCCAGCAGCAAAAGCGGGGGGCCGGGGGAGACCCAGTACTTC
J gene: TRBJ2-5; clone size: NA; D gene: NA; V gene: TRBV16; CDR3 protein: CASSLGSQETQYF; CDR3 DNA: TGTGCCAGCAGCCTCGGTTCCCAAGAGACCCAGTACTTC
J gene: TRBJ2-3; clone size: once; D gene: TRBD2; V gene: TRBV10-1; CDR3 protein: CASNEAGTTLGNTQYF; CDR3 DNA: TGCGCCAGCAACGAAGCGGGGACCACTCTTGGGAATACGCAGTATTTT
J gene: TRBJ1-1; clone size: once; D gene: NA; V gene: TRBV6-5; CDR3 protein: CASWSVVTEAFF; CDR3 DNA: TGTGCCTCCTGGTCCGTAGTTACTGAAGCTTTCTTT
J gene: TRBJ2-7; clone size: NA; D gene: NA; V gene: TRBV19; CDR3 protein: CASSIAPGSYEQYF; CDR3 DNA: TGTGCCAGTAGTATAGCGCCCGGCTCCTACGAGCAGTACTTC
J gene: TRBJ1-5; clone size: NA; D gene: TRBD1; V gene: TRBV19; CDR3 protein: CASSNTDRGSNQPQHF; CDR3 DNA: TGTGCCAGTAGTAACACCGACAGGGGAAGCAATCAGCCCCAGCATTTT
J gene: TRBJ1-6; clone size: few; D gene: NA; V gene: TRBV6-4; CDR3 protein: CASSEDNNSPLHF; CDR3 DNA: TGTGCCAGCAGTGAGGACAATAATTCACCCCTCCACTTT
J gene: TRBJ2-1; clone size: NA; D gene: NA; V gene: TRBV18; CDR3 protein: CASSPGQVLREQFF; CDR3 DNA: TGTGCCAGCTCACCAGGCCAGGTTCTACGGGAGCAGTTCTTC
J gene: TRBJ1-4; clone size: NA; D gene: TRBD1; V gene: TRBV7-6; CDR3 protein: CASSLEGAGGFGKLFF; CDR3 DNA: TGTGCCAGCAGCTTAGAGGGGGCCGGGGGATTTGGAAAACTGTTTTTT
J gene: TRBJ2-7; clone size: NA; D gene: TRBD1; V gene: TRBV4-2; CDR3 protein: CASSRDRAYEQYF; CDR3 DNA: TGTGCCAGCAGCCGGGACAGGGCCTACGAGCAGTACTTC
J gene: TRBJ2-2; clone size: once; D gene: TRBD1; V gene: TRBV2; CDR3 protein: CASSEAARGTGELFF; CDR3 DNA: TGTGCCAGCAGTGAGGCCGCCAGGGGGACCGGGGAGCTGTTTTTT
J gene: TRBJ1-1; clone size: once; D gene: TRBD1; V gene: TRBV3-1/TRBV3-2; CDR3 protein: CASSRRGTGGETEAFF; CDR3 DNA: TGTGCCAGCAGCCGTCGGGGTACAGGGGGCGAGACTGAAGCTTTCTTT
J gene: TRBJ1-1; clone size: once; D gene: NA; V gene: TRBV30; CDR3 protein: CAWSVQANTEAFF; CDR3 DNA: TGTGCCTGGAGTGTACAGGCGAACACTGAAGCTTTCTTT
J gene: TRBJ2-1; clone size: NA; D gene: NA; V gene: TRBV7-2; CDR3 protein: CASSLGASLGEQFF; CDR3 DNA: TGTGCCAGCAGCTTAGGGGCTAGCCTGGGGGAGCAGTTCTTC
J gene: TRBJ1-1; clone size: few; D gene: TRBD1; V gene: TRBV6-5; CDR3 protein: CASSTTGVRNTEAFF; CDR3 DNA: TGTGCCAGCAGTACCACAGGGGTCAGGAACACTGAAGCTTTCTTT
J gene: TRBJ1-1; clone size: NA; D gene: NA; V gene: TRBV27; CDR3 protein: CASSSFFGGNTEAFF; CDR3 DNA: TGTGCCAGCAGTTCATTTTTCGGGGGGAACACTGAAGCTTTCTTT
J gene: TRBJ1-5; clone size: NA; D gene: NA; V gene: TRBV6-6; CDR3 protein: CASSYSQDQPQHF; CDR3 DNA: TGTGCCAGCAGTTACTCACAGGATCAGCCCCAGCATTTT
J gene: TRBJ1-5; clone size: once; D gene: NA; V gene: TRBV2; CDR3 protein: CASKDTEGQPQHF; CDR3 DNA: TGTGCCAGCAAGGACACGGAGGGTCAGCCCCAGCATTTT
J gene: TRBJ1-2; clone size: NA; D gene: NA; V gene: TRBV7-2; CDR3 protein: CASSLESAYSNYGYTF; CDR3 DNA: TGTGCCAGCAGCTTAGAATCCGCTTACTCTAACTATGGCTACACCTTC
J gene: TRBJ1-6; clone size: NA; D gene: NA; V gene: TRBV3-1/TRBV3-2; CDR3 protein: CASSQSGLGNSPLHF; CDR3 DNA: TGTGCCAGCAGCCAGTCGGGGTTGGGTAATTCACCCCTCCACTTT
J gene: TRBJ2-5; clone size: NA; D gene: NA; V gene: TRBV7-9; CDR3 protein: CASSAWGGSDQETQYF; CDR3 DNA: TGTGCCAGCAGCGCCTGGGGCGGCAGTGACCAAGAGACCCAGTACTTC
J gene: TRBJ2-1; clone size: NA; D gene: TRBD1; V gene: TRBV27; CDR3 protein: CASRTLGQGYNEQFF; CDR3 DNA: TGTGCCAGCAGAACGCTCGGACAGGGGTACAATGAGCAGTTCTTC
J gene: TRBJ2-5; clone size: NA; D gene: NA; V gene: TRBV6-5; CDR3 protein: CASSGETQYF; CDR3 DNA: TGTGCCAGCAGCGGGGAGACCCAGTACTTC